This T cell receptor (beta chain) was obtained from a study of T cell changes during pregnancy in multiple sclerosis. The repertoire was sequenced with immunoSEQ multiplex PCR; TCRdb's copy has only in-frame clones and lacks some. Here the sample spans more than 90,000 clones, 92% being singletons. V was shortened by 6 bases and J by 0 bases, with 6 bases between the two germline ends. Germline loops: CDR1 LNHDA, CDR2 SQIVND (reference sequence). CDR3 length equals 13 residues. The specimen comprised peripheral blood, sampled in the first trimester of pregnancy. The clonotype originates from a female donor with multiple sclerosis, enrolled in a pregnancy study. The genes are TRBV19 and TRBJ1-3; D remains ambiguous. The CDR3 nucleotides are TGTGCCAGTAGCTGGGCCTCTGGAAACACCATATATTTT. Translating gives CASSWASGNTIYF. The entire variable domain, with the rest obtained from reference TRBV19 and TRBJ1-3, is as follows: DGGITQSPKYLFRKEGQNVTLSCEQNLNHDAMYWYRQDPGQGLRLIYYSQIVNDFQKGDIAEGYSVSREKKESFPLTVTSAQKNPTAFYLCASSWASGNTIYFGEGSWLTVV.